This T cell receptor beta chain was identified during a study of identical twins. The table lists this clonotype with many counts. TCRdb analysed the 5' RACE reads with MiXCR anew, one entry per CDR3 protein. This repertoire shows about 220,000 distinct CDR3 sequences, approximately 5.9% found once; its top ten account for roughly 14%. The same sample was also studied in work on T cells expressing NK-cell markers. This second report adds: Each TCR beta repertoire originated in sorted T cells that were CD3+CD56+NKG2C+, CD3+CD56+NKG2C- or CD3+CD56-NKG2C+. Topping the CD3+CD56-NKG2C+ fraction as well were these clonotypes, in several donors.

The origin of this receptor is a woman younger than 30 in good health. The sample was CD8+ T cells sorted from blood.

Here the CDR3 DNA reads TGTGCGACAAACAAAAGGGGGGAACCCTATCATGAGCAGTTCTTC. Translated: CATNKRGEPYHEQFF. The chain employs TRBV19 and TRBJ2-1; tentatively, D is TRBD1 or TRBD2 (6 bases each). The CDR3 extends over 15 amino acids. CDR1 LNHDA and CDR2 SQIVND come from the germline V gene (reference sequence).